Listed here are 2 T cell receptor beta chains from one sample, sequenced in a study of cytomegalovirus exposure and HLA in healthy donors. Some clones are missing from TCRdb's copy, which holds only in-frame ones; the method was immunoSEQ multiplex PCR. The table lists some 88,000 clones, about 96% of them singletons. Sequencing was performed on PBMCs. The receptors originated from a man between 18 and 35 years old in good health and CMV-seronegative.

CDR3 sequence: CATSNRDRVNEQFF. The CDR3 coding sequence is TGTGCCACCAGCAACCGGGACAGGGTAAATGAGCAGTTCTTC. This sequence joins TRBV15 and TRBJ2-1, with 9 bases fitting TRBD1. The germline V gene encodes CDR1 LNHNV and CDR2 YYDKDF (reference sequence). The CDR3 consists of 14 residues. After removal of 4 bases from V and 7 bases from J, the junction contained 5 bases not matched to a gene.

V is TRBV6-5 and J is TRBJ1-1; maybe TRBD1 (5 bases). The V end lost 0 bases, the J end lost 0 bases, and 8 bases lay between the germline ends. CDR1 and CDR2 from the germline V gene are MNHEY and SVGAGI. This CDR3 region has 15 residues. In nucleotides, the CDR3 is TGTGCCAGCAGTTACTCGTCAGGGATGAACACTGAAGCTTTCTTT. Protein sequence: CASSYSSGMNTEAFF.